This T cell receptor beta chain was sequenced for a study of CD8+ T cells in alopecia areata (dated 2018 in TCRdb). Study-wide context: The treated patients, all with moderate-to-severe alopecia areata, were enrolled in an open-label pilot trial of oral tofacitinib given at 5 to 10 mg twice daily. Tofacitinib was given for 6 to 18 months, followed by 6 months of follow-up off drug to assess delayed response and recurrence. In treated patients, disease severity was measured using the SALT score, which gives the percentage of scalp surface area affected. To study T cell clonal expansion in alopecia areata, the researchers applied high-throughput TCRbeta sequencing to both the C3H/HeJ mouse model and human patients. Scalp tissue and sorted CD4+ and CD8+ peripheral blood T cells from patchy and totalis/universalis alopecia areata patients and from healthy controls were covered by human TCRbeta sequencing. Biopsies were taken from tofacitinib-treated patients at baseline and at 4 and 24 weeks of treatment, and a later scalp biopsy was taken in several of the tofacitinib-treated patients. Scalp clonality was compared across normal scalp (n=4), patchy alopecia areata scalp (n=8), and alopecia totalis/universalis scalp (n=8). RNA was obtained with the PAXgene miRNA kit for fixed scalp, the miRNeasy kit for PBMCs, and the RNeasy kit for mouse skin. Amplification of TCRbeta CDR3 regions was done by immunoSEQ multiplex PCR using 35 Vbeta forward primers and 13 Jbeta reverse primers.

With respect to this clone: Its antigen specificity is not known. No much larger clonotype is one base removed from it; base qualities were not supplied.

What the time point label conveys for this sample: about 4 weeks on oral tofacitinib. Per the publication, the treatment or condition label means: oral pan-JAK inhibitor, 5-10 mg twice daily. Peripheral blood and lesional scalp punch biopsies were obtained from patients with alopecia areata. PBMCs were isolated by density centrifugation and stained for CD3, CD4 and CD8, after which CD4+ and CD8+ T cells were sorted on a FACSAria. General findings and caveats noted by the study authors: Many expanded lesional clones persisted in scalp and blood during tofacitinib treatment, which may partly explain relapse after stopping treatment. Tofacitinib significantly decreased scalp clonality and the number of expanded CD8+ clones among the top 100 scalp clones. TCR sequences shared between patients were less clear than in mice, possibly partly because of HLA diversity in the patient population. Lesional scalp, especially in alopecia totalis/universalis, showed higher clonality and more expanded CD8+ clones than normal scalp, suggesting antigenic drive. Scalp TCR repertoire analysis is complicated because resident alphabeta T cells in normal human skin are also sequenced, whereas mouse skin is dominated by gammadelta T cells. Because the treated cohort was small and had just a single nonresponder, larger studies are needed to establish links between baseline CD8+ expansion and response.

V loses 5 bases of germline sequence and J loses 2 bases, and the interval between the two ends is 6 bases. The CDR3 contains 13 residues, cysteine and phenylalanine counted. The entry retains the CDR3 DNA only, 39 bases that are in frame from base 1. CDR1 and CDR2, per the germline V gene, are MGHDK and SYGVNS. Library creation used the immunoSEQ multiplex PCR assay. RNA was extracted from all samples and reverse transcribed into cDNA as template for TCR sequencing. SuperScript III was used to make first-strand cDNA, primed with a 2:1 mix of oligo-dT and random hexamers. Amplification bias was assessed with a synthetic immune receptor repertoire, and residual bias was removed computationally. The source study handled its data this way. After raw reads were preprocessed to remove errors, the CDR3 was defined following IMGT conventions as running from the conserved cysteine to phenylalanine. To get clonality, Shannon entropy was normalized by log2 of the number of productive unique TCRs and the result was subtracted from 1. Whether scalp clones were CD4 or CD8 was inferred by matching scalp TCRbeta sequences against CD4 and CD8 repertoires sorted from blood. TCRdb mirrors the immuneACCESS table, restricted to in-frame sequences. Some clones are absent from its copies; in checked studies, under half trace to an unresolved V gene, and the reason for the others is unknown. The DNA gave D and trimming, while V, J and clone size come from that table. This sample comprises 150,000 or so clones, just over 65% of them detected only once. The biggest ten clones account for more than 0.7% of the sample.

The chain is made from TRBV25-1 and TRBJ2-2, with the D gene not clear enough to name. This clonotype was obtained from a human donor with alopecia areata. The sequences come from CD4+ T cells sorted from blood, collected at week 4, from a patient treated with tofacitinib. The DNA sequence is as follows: TGTGCCAGCAGTTCCCTCAACACCGGGGAGCTGTTTTTT. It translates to CASSSLNTGELFF.